Listed below are T cell receptor beta chains from one sample, sequenced in a study of cytotoxic CD8 clonotypes in ibrutinib-treated CLL. Assay used: immunoSEQ multiplex PCR; TCRdb lists only in-frame clones, some missing. The sample includes roughly 170,000 clones, under 90% seen only once; the top ten take 3.5% to 5.5%. Sequencing used PBMCs, obtained after 24 months of ibrutinib treatment. The receptors were sampled from a human donor with chronic lymphocytic leukemia. The CDR3 runs from the conserved cysteine through the conserved F or W. A D gene is named only where the DNA matches it firmly. Rows give clone size only sometimes, using once, few, many, or a class for an expanded clone.

TRBJ2-1 | TRBV12-2 | once | . | TGTGCAAGTCGCTTGGGTGCGCCAGGGATCTACAATGAGCAGTTCTTC | CASRLGAPGIYNEQFF
TRBJ1-5 | TRBV19 | . | . | TGCACCAGTTCGATCCTAAAATTAGATCAGCCCCAGCATTTT | CTSSILKLDQPQHF
TRBJ1-1 | TRBV30 | . | . | TGTGCCTGCCAGGGGAACACTGAAGCTTTCTTT | CACQGNTEAFF
TRBJ1-6 | TRBV5-1 | few | TRBD1 | TGCGCCAGCAGTACCGACAGGGTAGGGAATTCACCCCTCCACTTT | CASSTDRVGNSPLHF
TRBJ1-1 | TRBV6-5 | . | TRBD1 | TGTGCCAGCGTGGCAAGACAGGGAGTGGCTGAAGCTTTCTTT | CASVARQGVAEAFF
TRBJ2-1 | TRBV4-1 | . | TRBD2 | TGCGCCAGCAGCCAAGGGTTGGTGAGCGGGAGGATAATTGAGCAGTTCTTC | CASSQGLVSGRIIEQFF
TRBJ1-2 | TRBV5-1 | . | TRBD1 | TGCGCCAGCAGCTTGCGTCTAGGACAGGCTTATGGCTACACCTTC | CASSLRLGQAYGYTF
TRBJ2-7 | TRBV29-1 | . | TRBD1 | TGCAGCGTTGCTGGACAGGGTTTCCACGAGCAGTACTTC | CSVAGQGFHEQYF
TRBJ1-1 | TRBV6-1 | . | . | TGTGCCAGCAGTTTTGTCTACTATGAAGCTTTCTTT | CASSFVYYEAFF
TRBJ2-7 | TRBV28 | . | TRBD1 | TGTGCCAGCAGGGGGTGGGGACAGGTCCAAAGTCGGTACTTC | CASRGWGQVQSRYF
TRBJ2-2 | TRBV28 | . | TRBD1 | TGTGCCAGCAGGGCGGGACAGGCACTTAACACCGGGGAGCTGTTTTTT | CASRAGQALNTGELFF
TRBJ1-3 | TRBV7-9 | . | . | TGTGCCAGCAGCTCCAGGACCAGCTCTGGAAACACCATATATTTT | CASSSRTSSGNTIYF
TRBJ2-7 | TRBV11-2 | . | TRBD1 | TGTGCCAGCAGCTCCGGGACAGACTACGAGCAGTACTTC | CASSSGTDYEQYF
TRBJ1-4 | TRBV27 | . | TRBD1 | TGTGCCAGCAGTTTGCAGGGGGTTGGGGAAAAACTGTTTTTT | CASSLQGVGEKLFF
TRBJ2-2 | TRBV7-2 | . | TRBD1 | TGTGCCAGCAGCCTCAGACAGGGTCACACCGGGGAGCTGTTTTTT | CASSLRQGHTGELFF
TRBJ1-5 | TRBV5-1 | . | . | TGCGCCAGCAGCTTTACCCCCACAAATCAGCCCCAGCATTTT | CASSFTPTNQPQHF
TRBJ1-1 | TRBV19 | . | TRBD1 | TGTGCCAGTAGTACGCAGGGGGCTCGGGACACTGAAGCTTTCTTT | CASSTQGARDTEAFF
TRBJ1-5 | TRBV6-5 | . | . | TGTGCCAGCACCCAGGGGCCCAATCAGCCCCAGCATTTT | CASTQGPNQPQHF
TRBJ2-1 | TRBV4-3 | . | . | TGCGCCAGCAGCCAAGATTGGGCCTACACCTACAATGAGCAGTTCTTC | CASSQDWAYTYNEQFF
TRBJ1-4 | TRBV11-2 | medium-sized | . | TGTGCCAGCAGCTTAGGTGACTCGTACGCTAATGAAAAACTGTTTTTT | CASSLGDSYANEKLFF
TRBJ1-1 | TRBV27 | . | . | TGTGCCAGCAGGCTGATCGCAGGGGCATTGGTTGGGGCTTTCTTT | CASRLIAGALVGAFF
TRBJ1-2 | TRBV28 | . | . | TGTGCCAGCAGTTTGGGTGGCTACACCTTC | CASSLGGYTF
TRBJ1-1 | TRBV5-1 | . | . | TGCGCCAGCAGCACCTCGGGACAAGGGGTGAACACTGAAGCTTTCTTT | CASSTSGQGVNTEAFF
TRBJ2-5 | TRBV11-2 | once | TRBD2 | TGTGCCAGCAGCCCCCCCGGACTAGCGGGGGTAGAGACCCAGTACTTC | CASSPPGLAGVETQYF
TRBJ2-2 | TRBV12-2 | . | . | TGTGCAAGTCGCTTGCCACAACCGTTGAACACCGGGGAGCTGTTTTTT | CASRLPQPLNTGELFF
TRBJ2-7 | TRBV21-1 | . | . | TGTGCCAGCAGCAAAGTCGAACAGGGGCTAAGCTACGAGCAGTACTTC | CASSKVEQGLSYEQYF
TRBJ1-2 | TRBV30 | . | . | TGTGCCTGGAAGTACACCAGCGGCGGCTACACCTTC | CAWKYTSGGYTF
TRBJ1-1 | TRBV5-1 | . | . | TGCGCCAGCAGCTTTGAGACAGGGAACACTGAAGCTTTCTTT | CASSFETGNTEAFF
TRBJ1-6 | TRBV4-1 | . | . | TGCGCCAGCAGCCAACGGTCCCTCGGCCAATCACCCCTCCACTTT | CASSQRSLGQSPLHF
TRBJ2-1 | TRBV7-9 | . | TRBD1 | TGTGCCAGCAGCGCCCGACAGGGTGCCGGTAATGAGCAGTTCTTC | CASSARQGAGNEQFF
TRBJ1-5 | TRBV10-1 | . | . | TGCGCCAGCAGTGAGTGGGTTCCGGAGCCCCAGCATTTT | CASSEWVPEPQHF